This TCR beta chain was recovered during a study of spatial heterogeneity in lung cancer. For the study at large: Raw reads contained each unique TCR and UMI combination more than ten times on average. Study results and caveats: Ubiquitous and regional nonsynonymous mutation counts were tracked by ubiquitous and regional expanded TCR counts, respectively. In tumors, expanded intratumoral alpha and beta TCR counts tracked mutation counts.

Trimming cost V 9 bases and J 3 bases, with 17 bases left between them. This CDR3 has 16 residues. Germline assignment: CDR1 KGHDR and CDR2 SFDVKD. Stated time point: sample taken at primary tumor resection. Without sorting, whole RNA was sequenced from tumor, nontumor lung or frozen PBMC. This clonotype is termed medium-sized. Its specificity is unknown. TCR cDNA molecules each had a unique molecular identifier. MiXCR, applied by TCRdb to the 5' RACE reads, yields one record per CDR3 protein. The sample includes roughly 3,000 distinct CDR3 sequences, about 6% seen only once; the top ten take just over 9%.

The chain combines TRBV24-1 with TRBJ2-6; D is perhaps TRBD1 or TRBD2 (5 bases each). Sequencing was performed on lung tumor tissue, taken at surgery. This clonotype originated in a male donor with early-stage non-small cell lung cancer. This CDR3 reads CATQGPSPFGANVLTF. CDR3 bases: TGTGCCACCCAGGGACCGAGCCCTTTTGGGGCCAACGTCCTGACTTTC.